These 10 T cell receptor beta chains were all obtained from the same sample, sequenced in a study of CD8+CD57+ T cells in acquired aplastic anemia. Researchers used genomic DNA as the template to profile TCR beta VDJ and CDR3. From the reads, TCRdb called clonotypes with MiXCR, one entry per CDR3 protein. The table lists around 68,000 distinct CDR3 sequences, roughly half of them singletons, with approximately 8.6% in the top ten. Sequencing used sorted CD4+, CD8+, or CD8+CD57+ T cells (not recorded which) from PBMCs. The receptors stem from a human donor in good health, serving as a control.

On this clonotype itself: Just one base apart from a much larger clone, this may be a read error. The V call is TRBV27, the J call TRBJ2-1; D is possibly TRBD1 (5 bases). The germline CDR1 and CDR2 sequences are MNHEY and SMNVEV (reference sequence). The CDR3 is made up of 12 amino acids. The CDR3 DNA reads TGTGCCAGCAGTTTAGTAAGGGGCCCGTCGTCCTTC. Protein product: CASSLVRGPSSF.

The chain joins TRBV7-9 to TRBJ1-1, with 7 bases aligning to TRBD1. CDR3 size: 15 residues. Looked up from germline, CDR1 is SEHNR and CDR2 is FQNEAQ (reference sequence). Trimming removed 8 bases from V and 1 base from J; junction bases left unmatched: 10. CDR3 bases: TGTGCCAGCGGGACTGAAAGGACAGGGAACACTGAAGCTTTCTTT. It yields the protein CASGTERTGNTEAFF.

The chain carries TRBV15 and TRBJ2-7, with TRBD1 matching 8 bases. J lost 6 bases, V lost 2 bases, and 12 bases had no gene match. This CDR3 is built from 16 residues. The germline V gene encodes CDR1 LNHNV and CDR2 YYDKDF (reference sequence). For the CDR3, the DNA is TGTGCCACCAGCAGAACCATAGGACAGGGTCGGCGCGAGCAGTACTTC. This translates into CATSRTIGQGRREQYF.

J is TRBJ1-1 and V is TRBV19; 9 nucleotides align to TRBD1. V trimming: 5 bases; J trimming: 6 bases; junction bases outside the gene matches: 13. The CDR3 loop spans 16 amino acids. The germline gives CDR1 LNHDA, CDR2 SQIVND (reference sequence). The chain's CDR3 is CASSFYPGQGLSEAFF. The CDR3 DNA reads TGTGCCAGTAGTTTCTATCCGGGACAGGGATTGTCTGAAGCTTTCTTT.

The V and J genes are TRBV29-1 and TRBJ2-7; 11 bases agree with TRBD2. The V gene's germline CDR1 is SQVTM and CDR2 ANQGSEA. The CDR3 sequence is 13 residues long. J lost 9 bases, V lost 1 base, and 5 bases had no gene match. In nucleotides, the CDR3 is TGCAGCGTTGAAGGACTAGCGGGGCCCTGGCAGTACTTC. It translates to CSVEGLAGPWQYF.

The chain links TRBV2 to TRBJ1-6, with TRBD1 matching over 7 bases. The CDR3 runs 16 residues. CDR1 SNHLY and CDR2 FYNNEI come from the germline V gene. V gave up 5 bases and J gave up 7 bases; unmatched junction bases: 11. The CDR3 reads CASSSQQGSINSPLHF. The CDR3 DNA sequence: TGTGCCAGCAGTTCTCAACAGGGGTCGATCAATTCACCCCTCCACTTT.

This clonotype was seen a few times. This may come from a read error, since a much larger clone is one base off. The V gene is TRBV5-4, the J gene TRBJ1-1; no clear D. This CDR3 comprises 14 residues. Trimming pared 6 bases from V and 6 bases from J, leaving 18 bases between. CDR1 is SGHNT and CDR2 is YYREEE in the germline V gene (reference sequence). DNA of the CDR3: TGTGCCAGCACCCGTGGTGGGGATAGCCCTGAAGCTTTCTTT. The encoded protein is CASTRGGDSPEAFF.

J is TRBJ2-7 and V is TRBV10-3; possibly TRBD1 for D (6 bases). V lost 10 bases and J lost 5, with 24 bases in between. CDR1 is ENHRY and CDR2 is SYGVKD in the germline V gene. The CDR3 has 15 residues. The CDR3 DNA sequence: TGTGCCACCACCCTCCGGGACACCCGTGGCAACGAGCAGTACTTC. Its translation is CATTLRDTRGNEQYF.

This clonotype was observed many times. The chain combines TRBV7-9 with TRBJ1-2; perhaps TRBD1 as D (6 bases). Trimming shortened V by 2 bases and J by 3 bases, and 10 bases separated the two germline ends. CDR3 length: 14 amino acids. Germline values: CDR1 SEHNR, CDR2 FQNEAQ (reference sequence). Here the CDR3 reads CASSLTTGHYGYTF. The DNA of the CDR3 is TGTGCCAGCAGCTTAACTACAGGGCACTATGGCTACACCTTC.

With regard to this clonotype: This may arise from a read error, as a much more abundant clone is one base away. The chain recombines TRBV12-3 or TRBV12-4 with TRBJ2-1; no reliable D call. The CDR3 has 15 residues. CDR3 in amino acids: CASNDPKSAYNEQLF. The CDR3 DNA follows: TGTGCCAGCAACGACCCCAAGAGCGCCTACAATGAGCAGCTCTTC.